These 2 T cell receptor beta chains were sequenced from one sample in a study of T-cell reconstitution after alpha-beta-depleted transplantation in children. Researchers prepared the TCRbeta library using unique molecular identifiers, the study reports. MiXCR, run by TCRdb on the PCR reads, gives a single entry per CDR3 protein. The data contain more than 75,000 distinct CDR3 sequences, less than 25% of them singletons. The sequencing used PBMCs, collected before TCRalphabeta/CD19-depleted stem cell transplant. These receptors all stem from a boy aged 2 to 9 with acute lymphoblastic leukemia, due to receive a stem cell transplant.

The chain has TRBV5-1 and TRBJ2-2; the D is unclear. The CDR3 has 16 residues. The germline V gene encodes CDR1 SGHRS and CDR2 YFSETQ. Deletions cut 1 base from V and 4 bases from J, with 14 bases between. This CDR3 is CASSLKKGWSTGELFF. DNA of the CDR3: TGCGCCAGCAGCTTGAAAAAGGGCTGGAGCACCGGGGAGCTGTTTTTT.

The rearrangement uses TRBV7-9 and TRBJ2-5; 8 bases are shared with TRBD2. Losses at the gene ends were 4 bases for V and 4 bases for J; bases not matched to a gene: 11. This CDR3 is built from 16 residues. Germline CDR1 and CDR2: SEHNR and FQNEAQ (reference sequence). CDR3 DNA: TGTGCCAGCAGCTCAACTAGCGGAGAAGTTGTAGAGACCCAGTACTTC. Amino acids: CASSSTSGEVVETQYF.